These T cell receptor beta chains were read from a single sample in a study of blood T cell repertoires in COVID-19. Only in-frame clones appear in the TCRdb table, and some are missing; sequencing was by immunoSEQ multiplex PCR. The table lists 70,000 to 100,000 clones, more than 80% of them singletons. The source material was peripheral blood. Every receptor here comes from a man in his fifties with COVID-19, enrolled during active disease. The CDR3 runs from the conserved cysteine through the conserved F or W. Each record gives: J gene, D gene, V gene, clone size, CDR3 DNA, CDR3 protein. The D gene is left open where the match is weak. Clone size is given for some rows only: seen once, a few or many times, or a class if the clone is expanded.

J: TRBJ2-2
D: NA
V: TRBV24-1
size: NA
DNA: TGTGCCACCAGTGATGGCAGGTGGACTGCGAACACCGGGGAGCTGTTTTTT
CDR3: CATSDGRWTANTGELFF

J: TRBJ2-7
D: NA
V: TRBV5-1
size: NA
DNA: TGCGCCAGCAGCTTGGGACAGTCCGAGCAGTACTTC
CDR3: CASSLGQSEQYF

J: TRBJ2-2
D: NA
V: TRBV10-3
size: NA
DNA: TGTGCCATCATGCGGGGACACACCGGGGAGCTGTTTTTT
CDR3: CAIMRGHTGELFF

J: TRBJ2-3
D: NA
V: TRBV9
size: once
DNA: TGTGCCAGCAGCGTGGGGCGCTTCACAGATACGCAGTATTTT
CDR3: CASSVGRFTDTQYF

J: TRBJ2-3
D: TRBD1
V: TRBV13
size: NA
DNA: TGTGCCAGCAGCTCGGACAGGGCTTTGGAATGGGGGACGCAGTATTTT
CDR3: CASSSDRALEWGTQYF

J: TRBJ1-5
D: NA
V: TRBV7-3
size: NA
DNA: TGTGCCAGCAGCTTATGGGTGGGGCGGTGGATTGAGCCCCAGCATTTT
CDR3: CASSLWVGRWIEPQHF

J: TRBJ2-7
D: NA
V: TRBV27
size: NA
DNA: TGTGCCAGCAGTCATAGCGGCTACGAGCAGTACTTC
CDR3: CASSHSGYEQYF

J: TRBJ1-6
D: TRBD1
V: TRBV4-3
size: NA
DNA: TGCGCCAGCAGCCAAACATGGACAGGGGAAAATTCACCCCTCCACTTT
CDR3: CASSQTWTGENSPLHF

J: TRBJ1-4
D: TRBD1
V: TRBV2
size: NA
DNA: TGTGCCAGCAGTGAACAGGGGGTACCTAATGAAAAACTGTTTTTT
CDR3: CASSEQGVPNEKLFF

J: TRBJ2-7
D: TRBD1
V: TRBV29-1
size: once
DNA: TGCAGCGTTGCACAGGGGGCCTACGAGCAGTACTTC
CDR3: CSVAQGAYEQYF

J: TRBJ1-2
D: TRBD1
V: TRBV13
size: NA
DNA: TGTGCCAGCAGCCGAGGGACAGAAAATGGCTACACCTTC
CDR3: CASSRGTENGYTF

J: TRBJ1-1
D: NA
V: TRBV6-2/TRBV6-3
size: NA
DNA: TGTGCCAGCAGTTACTCGCAGGGGCGAGTGAACACTGAAGCTTTCTTT
CDR3: CASSYSQGRVNTEAFF

J: TRBJ1-6
D: TRBD1
V: TRBV24-1
size: NA
DNA: TGTGCCACCAGTGATTTGGAAATTGACAGGGGCGAATCCTATAATTCACCCCTCCACTTT
CDR3: CATSDLEIDRGESYNSPLHF

J: TRBJ2-3
D: NA
V: TRBV6-6
size: NA
DNA: TGTGCCACCCAAGTCCCCAGGGGAGATAGCACAGATACGCAGTATTTT
CDR3: CATQVPRGDSTDTQYF

J: TRBJ2-7
D: TRBD1
V: TRBV5-1
size: NA
DNA: TGCGCCAGCAGCTTGGACAGGGGGCACTCCTACGAGCAGTACTTC
CDR3: CASSLDRGHSYEQYF

J: TRBJ2-3
D: TRBD2
V: TRBV5-4
size: NA
DNA: TGTGCCAGCAGCTTGGGCGGGAGAGACACAGATACGCAGTATTTT
CDR3: CASSLGGRDTDTQYF

J: TRBJ2-2
D: TRBD2
V: TRBV4-2
size: NA
DNA: TGTGCCAGCAGCCAGTTAGCGGGGTCGAACACCGGGGAGCTGTTTTTT
CDR3: CASSQLAGSNTGELFF

J: TRBJ1-1
D: NA
V: TRBV6-2/TRBV6-3
size: NA
DNA: TGTGCCAGCAGTTACTCGTGGGGGGACACTGAAGCTTTCTTT
CDR3: CASSYSWGDTEAFF